The 23 T cell receptor beta chains listed next were all sequenced from one sample in a study of beta chain features in type 1 diabetes. Expressed TCRB transcripts got sequenced, as all isolated RNA was reverse transcribed. Sequencing used immunoSEQ multiplex PCR; TCRdb keeps in-frame clones, though not all of them. The table includes roughly 450,000 clones, more than 11% detected once. The specimen sequenced was naive CD4+ T cells from blood. Source of these receptors: a man between 25 and 39 years old in good health.

This clone was seen only a few times. The chain carries TRBV10-3 and TRBJ2-5; possibly TRBD1 for D (6 bases). From germline, CDR1 is ENHRY and CDR2 SYGVKD. The CDR3 is 15 residues long. Trimming took 8 bases from V and 5 from J, leaving 21 bases between them. The CDR3 DNA is TGTGCCATCCTAAGACAGGAGTTGTGCGGGGAGACCCAGTACTTC. Its protein is CAILRQELCGETQYF.

This clone turned up a few times. The CDR3 sequence: CASSQESQGARQPQHF. The CDR3 DNA sequence: TGCGCCAGCAGCCAAGAAAGTCAGGGGGCTAGACAGCCCCAGCATTTT. J is TRBJ1-5 and V is TRBV4-1; 8 bases are a match to TRBD1. This CDR3 region has 16 residues. In germline, CDR1 is MGHRA, CDR2 YSYEKL. With V trimmed by 0 bases and J by 7 bases, 8 bases remained unmatched.

The genes are TRBV4-3 and TRBJ2-1, with a weak D call TRBD1 (6 bases). Germline CDR1 is LGHNA and CDR2 is YSLEER. The V end lost 1 base, the J end lost 13 bases, and 11 bases lay between the germline ends. The CDR3 covers 12 residues. Here the CDR3 reads CASSQGQGPQFF. The CDR3 region has the DNA TGCGCCAGCAGCCAAGGGCAGGGGCCTCAGTTCTTC.

V and J are TRBV6-5 and TRBJ2-2, with D perhaps matching TRBD1 (5 bases). V lost 8 bases and J lost 6, with 10 bases in between. In germline, CDR1 is MNHEY, CDR2 SVGAGI. This CDR3 comprises 12 residues. CDR3 protein: CASSRVAGELFF. CDR3 nucleotides: TGTGCCAGCTCCAGGGTGGCCGGGGAGCTGTTTTTT.

J is TRBJ2-5 and V is TRBV12-5; 12 bases line up with TRBD2. J gave up 5 bases and V 5 bases, and 6 bases lay outside the gene matches. The CDR3 sequence is 15 residues long. CDR1 LGHNT and CDR2 FRNRAP come from the germline V gene. For the CDR3, the DNA is TGTGCTAGTGGTGCGGGACTAGCGGGTTTCGAGACCCAGTACTTC. Protein: CASGAGLAGFETQYF.

This clone was detected a few times. This sequence joins TRBV25-1 and TRBJ2-1; D unclear. This CDR3 is built from 14 residues. Germline V gives CDR1 MGHDK, CDR2 SYGVNS. The ends were cut back, 6 bases at V and 0 bases at J, with 9 bases in the middle. In DNA, the CDR3 is TGTGCCAGCAGCGCGACAAGCTCCTACAATGAGCAGTTCTTC. As protein: CASSATSSYNEQFF.

This rearrangement joins TRBV7-9 to TRBJ2-1, with D unresolved. Trimming left V 1 base short and J 14 bases short, with 15 bases between. The CDR3 contains 13 residues. Germline V gene sequence: CDR1 SEHNR, CDR2 FQNEAQ (reference sequence). The CDR3 bases are TGTGCCAGCAGCTTAGGTGAAGACGCTGGGGAGTTCTTC. It codes for CASSLGEDAGEFF.

The J gene is TRBJ2-1, the V gene TRBV30; D is ambiguous. Germline CDR1 and CDR2: GTSNPN and SVGIG (reference sequence). The CDR3 has 14 residues. Trimming shortened V by 2 bases and J by 9 bases, and 17 bases separated the two germline ends. DNA for the CDR3: TGTGCCTGGAGTAACGGATTCCCAGCCGGTGAGCAGTTCTTC. Translation: CAWSNGFPAGEQFF.

A few counts support this clone. The V call is TRBV29-1, the J call TRBJ2-1; 7 nucleotides match TRBD2. This CDR3 contains 16 residues. V shed 7 bases, J shed 5 bases, and the junction held 17 bases outside the gene matches. CDR1 and CDR2 from the germline V gene are SQVTM and ANQGSEA. The CDR3 sequence is CSARWVLGTTNNEQFF. DNA of the CDR3: TGCAGCGCCCGATGGGTACTCGGGACTACGAACAATGAGCAGTTCTTC.

This clone was observed a handful of times. The chain employs TRBV30 and TRBJ2-5, with TRBD2 matching over 10 bases. After removal of 1 base from V and 5 bases from J, the junction contained 7 bases not matched to a gene. The germline V gene has CDR1 GTSNPN and CDR2 SVGIG (reference sequence). The length of the CDR3 is 15 residues. In nucleotides, the CDR3 is TGTGCCTGGAGTGGCGGGCTAGCGGGAGTTGAGACCCAGTACTTC. Amino acid sequence: CAWSGGLAGVETQYF.

In its sample, this clone was seen a few times. J is TRBJ1-2 and V is TRBV14, with TRBD1 identical over 8 bases. The CDR3 contains 18 residues. Losses at the gene ends were 0 bases for V and 0 bases for J; bases not matched to a gene: 9. Germline CDR1 and CDR2: SGHDN and FVKESK. The CDR3 spells CASSQDPGGIQANYGYTF. CDR3 DNA sequence: TGTGCCAGCAGCCAAGATCCAGGGGGCATACAAGCTAACTATGGCTACACCTTC.

V is TRBV12-5 and J is TRBJ2-5; 9 bases line up with TRBD1. Germline CDR1 and CDR2: LGHNT and FRNRAP. With V trimmed by 7 bases and J by 3 bases, 6 bases remained unmatched. The CDR3 extends over 14 amino acids. For the CDR3, the DNA is TGTGCTAGTGTCCGGGACAGGGCTGAAGAGACCCAGTACTTC. This gives the protein CASVRDRAEETQYF.

In the case of this clone: Distinct nucleotide sequences in the sample also encode this CDR3. The chain links TRBV5-1 to TRBJ2-5; 7 nucleotides line up with TRBD1. V dropped 4 bases and J dropped 2; count of bases not matched to a gene: 5. Germline CDR1 reads SGHRS; CDR2 reads YFSETQ. This CDR3 is built from 14 residues. The CDR3 sequence: CASSPGTVQETQYF. CDR3 nucleotides: TGCGCCAGCAGCCCCGGGACAGTTCAAGAGACCCAGTACTTC.

The CDR3 DNA follows: TGTGCCAGCAGTGAGGTGCTCTCCCTGGCCTCAGATACGCAGTATTTT. Its translation is CASSEVLSLASDTQYF. This chain uses TRBV2 with TRBJ2-3; D not certain. The CDR3 has 16 residues. With 3 bases removed from V and 4 bases from J, the gap between germline ends came to 17 bases. The germline CDR1 and CDR2 sequences are SNHLY and FYNNEI.

The table lists this clone with a few counts. Written as DNA, the CDR3 is TGTGCCAGCAGCTCAACAGAGGAGCAAGAGACCCAGTACTTC. Translated: CASSSTEEQETQYF. The chain links TRBV5-6 to TRBJ2-5; D is unclear. The CDR3 totals 14 residues. Trimming removed 3 bases from V and 2 bases from J, with 11 bases in between. The germline gives CDR1 SGHDT, CDR2 YYEEEE.

This clone occurred a few times. In the same sample, other DNA sequences code for this CDR3. The chain joins TRBV25-1 to TRBJ1-2; the D gene is possibly TRBD1 (5 bases). V lost 3 bases to trimming and J lost 1 base, with 6 bases between them. Germline V gene lookup returns CDR1 MGHDK and CDR2 SYGVNS. This CDR3 has 13 amino acids. Written as DNA, the CDR3 is TGTGCCAGCAGTGAGACAGTTAACTATGGCTACACCTTC. Translating gives CASSETVNYGYTF.

The chain has TRBV5-1 and TRBJ1-2; perhaps TRBD1 as D (5 bases). Germline V gene data show CDR1 as SGHRS and CDR2 as YFSETQ. This CDR3 has 13 residues. The V end was cut by 8 bases, the J end by 2 bases, with 13 bases between. Here the CDR3 reads CASHQGTNYGYTF. The CDR3 DNA reads TGCGCCAGTCACCAGGGAACCAACTATGGCTACACCTTC.

The genes are TRBV4-3 and TRBJ2-1; possible D gene TRBD1, 6 bases. The ends were cut back, 4 bases at V and 6 bases at J, with 16 bases in the middle. There are 15 residues in the CDR3. Germline V gene data show CDR1 as LGHNA and CDR2 as YSLEER. CDR3 nucleotide sequence: TGCGCCAGCAGCCGCCTTCACACAGGGAGCAATGAGCAGTTCTTC. This translates into CASSRLHTGSNEQFF.

The V and J genes are TRBV4-2 and TRBJ2-5; no firm D call. Germline V gene lookup returns CDR1 LGHNA and CDR2 YNFKEQ. Trimming pared 0 bases from V and 4 bases from J, leaving 6 bases between. This CDR3 region has 13 residues. CDR3 protein: CASSQDPRETQYF. The CDR3 region has the DNA TGTGCCAGCAGCCAAGATCCGAGAGAGACCCAGTACTTC.

This clone was seen a handful of times. The gene calls are TRBV9 and TRBJ2-3; 9 nucleotides agree with TRBD1. The ends lost 0 bases at V and 3 bases at J; junction bases unmatched: 5. Germline-derived CDR1 and CDR2 are SGDLS and YYNGEE. The CDR3 has 16 amino acids. The CDR3 here is CASSVGDRDGTDTQYF. CDR3 coding DNA: TGTGCCAGCAGCGTAGGGGACAGGGACGGTACAGATACGCAGTATTTT.

The chain joins TRBV29-1 to TRBJ2-7; unclear D gene. V was trimmed by 0 bases and J by 2 bases, leaving 14 bases between them. The CDR3 spans 15 residues. The germline V gene has CDR1 SQVTM and CDR2 ANQGSEA. The CDR3: CSVEDQRQITYEQYV. The CDR3 DNA is TGCAGCGTTGAAGATCAGCGTCAGATAACCTACGAGCAGTACGTC.

The chain joins TRBV2 to TRBJ2-4, with 7 bases matching TRBD1. With 4 bases clipped from V and 4 bases from J, the junction kept 4 bases outside the gene matches. The germline gives CDR1 SNHLY, CDR2 FYNNEI. The length of the CDR3 is 14 residues. CDR3 sequence (DNA): TGTGCCAGCAGTGGCCAGACAGGGAAAAACATTCAGTACTTC. Translation: CASSGQTGKNIQYF.

The J gene is TRBJ2-1, the V gene TRBV7-2; a possible D gene is TRBD2 (6 bases). The germline V and J ends were trimmed by 0 bases and 4 bases, with 13 bases remaining between them. Per germline, CDR1 SGHTA and CDR2 FQGNSA. The CDR3 spans 16 residues. The CDR3 spells CASSLARRAGYNEQFF. The DNA for the CDR3 is TGTGCCAGCAGCTTAGCCCGGAGGGCAGGGTACAATGAGCAGTTCTTC.